This T cell receptor beta chain is drawn from a study of spatial heterogeneity in lung cancer. Looked up from germline, CDR1 is SGHAT and CDR2 is FQNNGV. This CDR3 has 14 residues. V was shortened by 3 bases and J by 12 bases, with 15 bases between the two germline ends. MiXCR, run by TCRdb on the 5' RACE reads, gives a single entry per CDR3 protein. The sample has roughly 15,000 distinct CDR3 sequences; about 6% are singletons. Noted time point: blood at routine non-recurrence follow-up after resection. Without sorting, whole RNA was sequenced from tumor, nontumor lung or frozen PBMC. This clonotype was recorded many times.

The sequence derives from a male donor with early-stage non-small cell lung cancer. V gene TRBV11-2 combines with J gene TRBJ2-6; the D gene could be TRBD1 or TRBD2 (5 bases each). Sequenced material: PBMCs, taken at follow-up. Here the CDR3 reads CASSFETFGTVLTF. In DNA form, the CDR3 reads TGTGCCAGCAGCTTCGAAACATTTGGGACCGTCCTGACTTTC.